Below, 32 T cell receptor beta chains from the same sample are listed, as sequenced in a study of T cells in women clearing cervical HPV infection. Profiled with immunoSEQ multiplex PCR; TCRdb holds only in-frame clones, not every one. The specimen's table records tens of thousands of clones. Sample: blood buffy coat. The source is a woman between 18 and 70 years old with a cervical HPV16 infection that either progressed to CIN3+ or cleared (not recorded which).

On this clone itself: The read terminates 3 residues ahead of where the CDR3 ends, so the germline J gene completes it. The rearrangement uses TRBV20-1 and TRBJ2-4; TRBD1 matches at 9 bases. The CDR3 is made up of 14 amino acids. J was trimmed by 3 bases and V by 5 bases; bases with no gene match: 5. Germline CDR1 and CDR2: DFQATT and SNEGSKA (reference sequence). The CDR3 reads CSAGGQGVKNIQYF. Partial CDR3 DNA: TGCAGTGCTGGGGGACAGGGAGTCAAAAACATT.

As regards this clone: The sequence runs out 3 residues before the end of the CDR3; the remainder is reconstructed from the germline J gene. V and J are TRBV6-1 and TRBJ1-5; no firm D call. The CDR3 covers 12 residues. The germline gives CDR1 MNHNS, CDR2 SASEGT. The V and J ends lost 3 bases and 7 bases respectively, with 7 bases between them. CDR3: CASSERGQPQHF. The CDR3 DNA, read in part, is TGTGCCAGCAGTGAGAGAGGGCAGCCC.

This chain's CDR3 is CASSFGAAGGHEQFF. The covered CDR3 bases are TGCGCCAGCAGCTTCGGCGCCGCAGGGGGCCATGAG. The chain joins TRBV5-1 to TRBJ2-1, with 8 positions matching TRBD1. The missing CDR3 end, 3 residues past where the read stops, is filled in from the germline J gene. V dropped 2 bases and J dropped 8; count of bases not matched to a gene: 9. Germline lookup yields CDR1 SGHRS and CDR2 YFSETQ. The CDR3 sequence is 15 residues long.

Comment on this clone: Read data end 3 residues before the CDR3 end; the end is taken from the germline J gene. The chain combines TRBV7-2 with TRBJ2-7; 8 nucleotides agree with TRBD1. This CDR3 has 15 amino acids. The germline gives CDR1 SGHTA, CDR2 FQGNSA. The junction had 8 bases not matched to a gene; V was cut back by 5 bases and J by 2 bases. CDR3 DNA (partial): TGTGCCAGCAGCCGGGCCGCAGGGGGCACCTACGAG. Its translation is CASSRAAGGTYE. The complete CDR3 reads CASSRAAGGTYEQYF.

Of note for this clone: The read finishes 3 residues shy of the CDR3 end, and the germline J gene is used to complete it. The gene calls are TRBV7-2 and TRBJ2-4, with 9 bases that match TRBD1. CDR1 and CDR2 (germline): SGHTA, FQGNSA. The CDR3 runs 15 residues. The CDR3 DNA, read in part, is TGTGCCAGCAGCTCGACAGGGGGGGCTAACTATGGT. Its translation is CASSSTGGANYG. The whole CDR3 protein reads CASSSTGGANYGQYF.

About this clone: The DNA ends 3 residues before the CDR3 does, and the rest of the CDR3 is filled in from the germline J gene. The chain carries TRBV30 and TRBJ1-3; D remains ambiguous. CDR1 and CDR2 from the germline V gene are GTSNPN and SVGIG (reference sequence). Trimming stripped 0 bases from V and 1 base from J, with 7 bases between. This CDR3 is built from 14 residues. This chain's CDR3 is CAWSVPLSGNTIYF. Partial CDR3 DNA: TGTGCCTGGAGTGTCCCACTTTCTGGAAACACC.

Regarding this clone: The read gets to within 3 residues of the CDR3 end, and the germline J gene fills in the rest. The genes are TRBV20-1 and TRBJ1-3; the D is unclear. The CDR3 spans 14 residues. Deletions cut 0 bases from V and 0 bases from J, with 6 bases between. Germline V CDR1 and CDR2: DFQATT, SNEGSKA (reference sequence). The CDR3 sequence: CSARDVNSGNTIYF. The covered CDR3 bases are TGCAGTGCTAGAGATGTCAACTCTGGAAACACC.

For this clone: Coverage ceases 3 residues before the CDR3 finishes, and the germline J gene fills in the end. The chain employs TRBV5-1 and TRBJ1-2; 7 bases align to TRBD1. From germline, CDR1 is SGHRS and CDR2 YFSETQ. The CDR3 extends over 14 amino acids. Trimming removed 1 base from V and 4 bases from J; junction bases left unmatched: 4. Incomplete CDR3 DNA: TGCGCCAGCAGCTTGTTGACAGGGAGCTATGGC. It specifies CASSLLTGSYG. The whole CDR3 region reads CASSLLTGSYGYTF.

A word on this clone: The CDR3 goes on 3 residues after the read ends, and that part is filled in from the germline J gene. The rearrangement uses TRBV10-1 and TRBJ2-2; D ambiguous. This CDR3 region has 13 residues. V lost 1 base and J lost 7, with 7 bases in between. Germline V gene lookup returns CDR1 WNHNN and CDR2 SYGVQD (reference sequence). The CDR3 bases that were read are TGCGCCAGCAGTGAGTTTACCGGCGGGGAG. Translating it yields CASSEFTGGE. The entire CDR3 protein reads CASSEFTGGELFF.

For this clone: The read ends 3 residues before the CDR3 terminus; that terminus is restored from the germline J gene. The chain uses TRBV20-1 and TRBJ2-3; 11 bases map to TRBD2. CDR1 DFQATT and CDR2 SNEGSKA come from the germline V gene (reference sequence). V shed 0 bases, J shed 3 bases, and the junction held 2 bases outside the gene matches. There are 15 residues in the CDR3. The CDR3 sequence is CSARDRLAGTDTQYF. The sequenced CDR3 bases are TGCAGTGCTAGAGATCGACTAGCGGGGACAGATACG.

Regarding this clone: The read falls 3 residues short of the CDR3 end, and the missing part is taken from the germline J gene. The chain uses TRBV12-3 or TRBV12-4 and TRBJ2-3; 9 bases match TRBD2. The CDR3 spans 15 residues. With V trimmed by 8 bases and J by 1 base, 7 bases remained unmatched. The sequenced CDR3 bases are TGTGCCAGCCAAGGCGGGGGGGCCCGCACAGATACG. Protein sequence: CASQGGGARTDT. The CDR3 in its entirety is CASQGGGARTDTQYF.

As regards this clone: With the read ending 3 residues before the CDR3 end, the germline J gene is used to fill in that end. This chain connects TRBV7-2 to TRBJ2-1, with 12 bases identical to TRBD2. The CDR3 is 15 residues long. V shed 3 bases and J 8 bases; nucleotides not matched to a gene: 5. CDR1 SGHTA and CDR2 FQGNSA come from the germline V gene. The CDR3 sequence is CASSFSSGGVDEQFF. The DNA read from the CDR3 is TGTGCCAGCAGCTTTTCTAGCGGGGGGGTTGATGAG.

Partial CDR3 DNA: TGCAGTGCTTCCCCGTACCTGGACAGGGTTGACTATGGC. Translation gives CSASPYLDRVDYG. The full CDR3 protein reads CSASPYLDRVDYGYTF. This sequence joins TRBV20-1 and TRBJ1-2; 8 positions match TRBD1. Sequencing ends 3 residues short of the CDR3 end; the germline J gene provides the rest. The CDR3 totals 16 residues. J was trimmed by 3 bases and V by 5 bases; bases with no gene match: 14. Per the germline V gene, CDR1 is DFQATT and CDR2 is SNEGSKA (reference sequence).

Worth noting for this clone: The DNA ends 3 residues before the CDR3 does, and the rest of the CDR3 is filled in from the germline J gene. The chain couples TRBV6-1 to TRBJ2-2; no definite D call. Trimming pared 2 bases from V and 6 bases from J, leaving 7 bases between. Germline loops: CDR1 MNHNS, CDR2 SASEGT. CDR3 length equals 13 residues. The covered CDR3 bases are TGTGCCAGCAGTGAAAGGCTGGCCGGGGAG. It specifies CASSERLAGE. Given in full, the CDR3 is CASSERLAGELFF.

Remarks on this clone: The read terminates 3 residues before the CDR3 end, so the remaining end is supplied by the germline J gene. The V and J genes are TRBV5-1 and TRBJ1-2; 8 bases fit TRBD1. The junction had 9 bases not matched to a gene; V was cut back by 5 bases and J by 6 bases. The CDR3 totals 14 residues. CDR1 is SGHRS and CDR2 is YFSETQ in the germline V gene. The CDR3: CASSQGQGKDGYTF. The sequenced part of the CDR3 DNA is TGCGCCAGCAGTCAAGGACAGGGTAAAGATGGC.

Points on this clone: Sequencing ends 3 residues short of the CDR3 end; the germline J gene provides the rest. The rearrangement links TRBV19 to TRBJ2-5, with D perhaps TRBD2 (6 bases). Trimming left V 0 bases short and J 1 base short, with 9 bases between. Looked up from germline, CDR1 is LNHDA and CDR2 is SQIVND (reference sequence). The CDR3 extends over 15 amino acids. This CDR3 is CASSIDAGIQETQYF. CDR3 bases read: TGTGCCAGTAGTATAGACGCGGGGATCCAAGAGACC.

As regards this clone: The CDR3 end lies 3 residues beyond the end of the read and is filled in from the germline J gene. This sequence joins TRBV7-2 and TRBJ1-5; possible D gene TRBD1, 5 bases. Trimming took 4 bases from V and 2 from J, leaving 6 bases between them. This CDR3 has 13 amino acids. CDR1 and CDR2 from the germline V gene are SGHTA and FQGNSA. CDR3: CASSSQGNQPQHF. CDR3 DNA (partial): TGTGCCAGCAGCTCACAGGGCAATCAGCCC.

As for this clone: The CDR3 end is not reached by the read, which stops 3 residues before it; the germline J gene fills it in. V and J are TRBV5-1 and TRBJ1-6; a weak D match, TRBD1 (5 bases). Germline-derived CDR1 and CDR2 are SGHRS and YFSETQ. V gave up 7 bases and J gave up 7 bases, with 12 bases separating them. CDR3 length: 13 amino acids. CDR3 DNA, as far as it was read: TGCGCCAGCGGGGGGACGGGGAATTCACCC. It specifies CASGGTGNSP. The full CDR3 protein reads CASGGTGNSPLHF.

As for this clone: The junction differs from germline at one of its ends, possibly a read error. The sequenced fragment ends 3 residues before the CDR3 boundary, so the rest is inferred from the germline J gene. This chain connects TRBV20-1 to TRBJ1-4, with D unclear. Germline CDR1 DFQATT, CDR2 SNEGSKA (reference sequence). This CDR3 comprises 12 residues. The CDR3 sequence: CSAGEEASKLFF. The covered CDR3 bases are TGCAGTGCTGGAGAAGAGGCCTCAAAA.

Concerning this clone: One end of the junction is discordant with germline, which a read error may explain. The sequence runs out 3 residues before the end of the CDR3; the remainder is reconstructed from the germline J gene. The J gene is TRBJ2-5, the V gene TRBV4-2; D not certain. Germline V gives CDR1 LGHNA, CDR2 YNFKEQ. CDR3 length: 15 amino acids. The sequenced part of the CDR3 DNA is TGCGCCAGCAGCCAAGCGTGGCACCAACAAGAGACC. The encoded protein is CASSQAWHQQET. The CDR3 in its entirety is CASSQAWHQQETQYF.

The CDR3 region is CASSLGRGGETQYF. The sequenced CDR3 bases are TGCGCCAGCAGCTTGGGACGGGGGGGAGAGACC. The rearrangement links TRBV5-1 to TRBJ2-5; 8 bases align to TRBD2. Coverage ceases 3 residues before the CDR3 finishes, and the germline J gene fills in the end. The germline gives CDR1 SGHRS, CDR2 YFSETQ. The CDR3 spans 14 residues. After removal of 0 bases from V and 4 bases from J, the junction contained 2 bases not matched to a gene.

Remarks on this clone: The junction does not match germline at one end; this may be a read error. The sequence runs out 3 residues before the end of the CDR3; the remainder is reconstructed from the germline J gene. The gene calls are TRBV4-2 and TRBJ1-2, with a possible D match to TRBD1 (6 bases). Germline values: CDR1 LGHNA, CDR2 YNFKEQ. The CDR3 consists of 16 residues. The CDR3 loop reads CASSQGGGAQLYGYTF. The sequenced part of the CDR3 DNA is TGCGCCAGCAGCCAAGGCGGGGGGGCCCAACTCTATGGC.

As for this clone: Coverage ceases 3 residues before the CDR3 finishes, and the germline J gene fills in the end. The rearrangement uses TRBV19 and TRBJ1-2; maybe TRBD1 (5 bases). CDR1 is LNHDA, CDR2 SQIVND, per germline (reference sequence). The CDR3 extends over 15 amino acids. CDR3 loop: CASSIFGGASYDYTF. CDR3 DNA, as far as it was read: TGTGCCAGTAGTATCTTCGGAGGGGCGTCCTACGAC.

Comment on this clone: The read is 3 residues too short to cover the CDR3 end, so that end is filled in from the germline J gene. The genes are TRBV18 and TRBJ1-2, with 8 bases aligning to TRBD1. The CDR3 consists of 16 residues. Germline V CDR1 and CDR2: KGHSH, LQKENI. The part of the CDR3 DNA that was read is TGTGCCAGCTCACCACCCTTATTAGCCAGGGGGCATGAC. Its translation is CASSPPLLARGHD. The CDR3, in full, reads CASSPPLLARGHDYTF. The whole variable domain, remainder taken from reference TRBV18 and TRBJ1-2, is NAGVMQNPRHLVRRRGQEARLRCSPMKGHSHVYWYRQLPEEGLKFMVYLQKENIIDESGMPKERFSAEFPKEGPSILRIQQVVRGDSAAYFCASSPPLLARGHDYTFGSGTRLTVV.

In the case of this clone: From the germline J gene comes the end of the CDR3, since the read stops 3 residues before it. The chain recombines TRBV19 with TRBJ1-4; TRBD1 agrees at 9 bases. Trimming at V came to 3 bases and at J to 8 bases, leaving 7 bases not matched to a gene. This CDR3 has 15 residues. From germline, CDR1 is LNHDA and CDR2 SQIVND (reference sequence). This CDR3 is CASSIGGTGWEKLFF. The covered CDR3 bases are TGTGCCAGTAGTATCGGAGGGACAGGGTGGGAAAAA.

As to this clone: Coverage ceases 3 residues before the CDR3 finishes, and the germline J gene fills in the end. The rearrangement joins TRBV11-2 to TRBJ1-6, with 10 bases lining up with TRBD1. The CDR3 consists of 15 residues. CDR1 SGHAT and CDR2 FQNNGV come from the germline V gene. After removal of 1 base from V and 8 bases from J, the junction contained 2 bases not matched to a gene. The part of the CDR3 DNA that was read is TGTGCCAGCAGCTTAGTAGGGACAGGGGATTCACCC. Protein product: CASSLVGTGDSP. The full CDR3 protein is CASSLVGTGDSPLHF.

The CDR3 DNA, read in part, is TGTGCCAGCACCAAAGGCAGGAAAACAGATACG. It is translated as CASTKGRKTDT. The complete CDR3 sequence is CASTKGRKTDTQYF. The chain carries TRBV2 and TRBJ2-3; no clear D. The read terminates 3 residues before the CDR3 end, so the remaining end is supplied by the germline J gene. V was trimmed by 7 bases and J by 3 bases, leaving 14 bases between them. Germline V gene lookup returns CDR1 SNHLY and CDR2 FYNNEI. There are 14 residues in the CDR3. Supplemented by reference TRBV2 and TRBJ2-3, the full variable domain reads EPEVTQTPSHQVTQMGQEVILRCVPISNHLYFYWYRQILGQKVEFLVSFYNNEISEKSEIFDDQFSVERPDGSNFTLKIRSTKLEDSAMYFCASTKGRKTDTQYFGPGTRLTVL.

About this clone itself: The CDR3 extends 3 residues past the end of the read, so its final part is completed from the germline J gene. The chain joins TRBV30 to TRBJ2-2; 7 nucleotides match TRBD2. There are 14 residues in the CDR3. The V gene's germline CDR1 is GTSNPN and CDR2 SVGIG (reference sequence). J gave up 2 bases and V 4 bases, and 4 bases lay outside the gene matches. CDR3 DNA (partial): TGTGCCTGGATAGCGGGCCCCAACACCGGGGAG. It encodes CAWIAGPNTGE. The CDR3, in full, reads CAWIAGPNTGELFF.

To note about this clone: The CDR3 end falls 3 residues outside the read, so it is completed with the germline J gene. The chain recombines TRBV20-1 with TRBJ2-2; 7 positions match TRBD1. The V gene's germline CDR1 is DFQATT and CDR2 SNEGSKA (reference sequence). The CDR3 spans 12 residues. The CDR3 is CSARRGLEGLFF. CDR3 DNA (partial): TGCAGTGCTAGAAGGGGGCTTGAAGGG.

With regard to this clone: The DNA ends 3 residues before the CDR3 does, and the rest of the CDR3 is filled in from the germline J gene. J is TRBJ1-6 and V is TRBV5-6, with no clear D. Germline V CDR1 and CDR2: SGHDT, YYEEEE. The V gene lost 0 bases and the J gene lost 9 bases, with 13 bases spanning the gap. The CDR3 runs 15 residues. The covered CDR3 bases are TGTGCCAGCAGCTTGGTAGCGGCGGACGGTTCACCC. It translates to CASSLVAADGSP. The entire CDR3 reads CASSLVAADGSPLHF.

Of note for this clone: The read halts 3 residues ahead of the CDR3 end, with the missing end drawn from the germline J gene. V is TRBV2 and J is TRBJ2-1; 10 bases agree with TRBD2. After removal of 8 bases from V and 8 bases from J, the junction contained 6 bases not matched to a gene. From germline, CDR1 is SNHLY and CDR2 FYNNEI. This CDR3 has 13 residues. CDR3 DNA, as far as it was read: TGTGCCAGCTCACAACTAGCGGGGTATGAG. Its translation is CASSQLAGYE. The whole CDR3 protein reads CASSQLAGYEQFF.

CDR3 DNA (partial): TGTGCCAGCAGCCAAACCCGTCTTAGCCGCACCGGGGAG. Its protein product is CASSQTRLSRTGE. The entire CDR3 protein is CASSQTRLSRTGELFF. This chain uses TRBV14 with TRBJ2-2; D is unclear. The CDR3 end lies 3 residues beyond the end of the read and is filled in from the germline J gene. V dropped 2 bases and J dropped 4 bases, with 14 bases sitting between them. This CDR3 region has 16 residues. The germline V gene has CDR1 SGHDN and CDR2 FVKESK. Using reference TRBV14 and TRBJ2-2 for the parts outside the CDR3, the full variable domain is EAGVTQFPSHSVIEKGQTVTLRCDPISGHDNLYWYRRVMGKEIKFLLHFVKESKQDESGMPNNRFLAERTGGTYSTLKVQPAELEDSGVYFCASSQTRLSRTGELFFGEGSRLTVL.